This T cell receptor beta chain was retrieved from a study of T cell responses to AZD1222 COVID-19 vaccine. The germline gives CDR1 SGDLS, CDR2 YYNGEE. The CDR3 sequence is 14 residues long. Trimming cost V 4 bases and J 2 bases, with 11 bases left between them. Whole-study findings and limits: Following two doses of AZD1222, Spike-specific TCR breadth and depth rose. All repertoire sampling was performed exclusively after the peak T cell response.

Of note for this clone: Its antigen is not identified.

Assay used: immunoSEQ multiplex PCR; TCRdb lists only in-frame clones, some missing. The sample has over 150,000 clones, under 95% seen once; the top ten hold approximately 20%. Sequences were derived from peripheral blood, sampled on day 0 of AZD1222 vaccination. The source of this sequence is an adult in good health. The chain uses TRBV9 and TRBJ2-3; possible D gene TRBD2, 6 bases. The CDR3 nucleotides read TGTGCCAGCAGCTTCGGGGGAGACACAGATACGCAGTATTTT. This encodes CASSFGGDTDTQYF. Filled out from reference TRBV9 and TRBJ2-3, the complete variable domain reads DSGVTQTPKHLITATGQRVTLRCSPRSGDLSVYWYQQSLDQGLQFLIQYYNGEERAKGNILERFSAQQFPDLHSELNLSSLELGDSALYFCASSFGGDTDTQYFGPGTRLTVL.